Listed here are 22 T cell receptor beta chains from one sample, sequenced in a study of beta chain features in type 1 diabetes. Study outcomes and limitations: A moderate, significant TCRB CDR3 shortening appeared in type 1 diabetes across four CD4+ subsets.

The antigens of these receptors remain unknown. cDNA synthesis used the whole RNA isolate, giving expressed TCRB sequences. TCRdb's table, derived via immunoSEQ multiplex PCR, lists solely in-frame clones and lacks some. The sample yields hundreds of thousands of clones, around 15% seen once. The sample comprised naive CD4+ T cells from blood. The receptors were gathered from a man aged 18 to 30 with type 1 diabetes.

The chain links TRBV14 to TRBJ2-4; perhaps TRBD1 as D (6 bases). Germline values: CDR1 SGHDN, CDR2 FVKESK. Trimming shortened V by 1 base and J by 4 bases, and 17 bases separated the two germline ends. CDR3 size: 17 residues. CDR3 sequence: CASSQGGLRDTKNIQYF. CDR3 DNA: TGTGCCAGCAGCCAAGGAGGCCTCCGGGACACAAAAAACATTCAGTACTTC.

The V gene is TRBV15, the J gene TRBJ1-1, with D unclear. The germline V gene encodes CDR1 LNHNV and CDR2 YYDKDF (reference sequence). This CDR3 has 11 amino acids. The germline V and J ends were trimmed by 4 bases and 3 bases, with 3 bases remaining between them. The CDR3 DNA reads TGTGCCACCAGCATGTACACTGAAGCTTTCTTT. The encoded protein is CATSMYTEAFF.

In its sample, this clone was seen a few times. The chain employs TRBV28 and TRBJ2-7; TRBD1 or TRBD2 may be the D gene (5 bases each). Trimming left V 6 bases short and J 5 bases short, with 17 bases between. Germline values: CDR1 MDHEN, CDR2 SYDVKM. The CDR3 loop spans 14 amino acids. CDR3 nucleotide sequence: TGTGCCAGCAGCTCGTGGAAGGGGACCAACGAGCAGTACTTC. Translation gives CASSSWKGTNEQYF.

The chain combines TRBV13 with TRBJ2-1; 10 bases fit TRBD1. The ends lost 1 base at V and 0 bases at J; junction bases unmatched: 21. The CDR3 is 23 residues long. Looked up from germline, CDR1 is PRHDT and CDR2 is FYEKMQ (reference sequence). As DNA, the CDR3 is TGTGCCAGCAGCTTAGTGTCCTCGGGACAGGGGACATGGGGCTTGGGCTCCTACAATGAGCAGTTCTTC. It encodes CASSLVSSGQGTWGLGSYNEQFF.

The V call is TRBV5-4, the J call TRBJ1-5; D call uncertain. This CDR3 is built from 14 residues. Germline assignment: CDR1 SGHNT and CDR2 YYREEE (reference sequence). The V end was cut by 4 bases, the J end by 3 bases, with 11 bases between. The CDR3: CASSPGPINQPQHF. CDR3 DNA sequence: TGTGCCAGCAGCCCAGGACCCATCAATCAGCCCCAGCATTTT.

This clone was seen a handful of times. This chain connects TRBV30 to TRBJ1-5; D perhaps matches TRBD1 (5 bases). The germline V gene has CDR1 GTSNPN and CDR2 SVGIG (reference sequence). Trimming shortened V by 5 bases and J by 6 bases, and 5 bases separated the two germline ends. This CDR3 region has 10 residues. CDR3 bases: TGTGCCTGGGGGACTCAGCCCCAGCATTTT. Translated: CAWGTQPQHF. Drawing the rest from reference TRBV30 and TRBJ1-5, the complete variable domain is SQTIHQWPATLVQPVGSPLSLECTVEGTSNPNLYWYRQAAGRGLQLLFYSVGIGQISSEVPQNLSASRPQDRQFILSSKKLLLSDSGFYLCAWGTQPQHFGDGTRLSIL.

This clone was counted between two and nine times. The chain is built from TRBV25-1 and TRBJ1-6; a possible D gene is TRBD1 (6 bases). CDR3 length equals 14 residues. Per germline, CDR1 MGHDK and CDR2 SYGVNS. V was trimmed by 6 bases and J by 7 bases, leaving 13 bases between them. CDR3 sequence reads: CASSALGGNSPLHF. CDR3 coding DNA: TGTGCCAGCAGCGCCCTAGGGGGAAATTCACCCCTCCACTTT.

The rearrangement uses TRBV28 and TRBJ1-1, with D possibly being TRBD1 (5 bases). Per the germline V gene, CDR1 is MDHEN and CDR2 is SYDVKM. The CDR3 is 14 amino acids. CDR3 nucleotides: TGTGCGAGCGATCGGGCAGGGAGCATAACTGAAGCTTTCTTT. Translating gives CASDRAGSITEAFF. Full variable domain (rest looked up from reference TRBV28 and TRBJ1-1): DVKVTQSSRYLVKRTGEKVFLECVQDMDHENMFWYRQDPGLGLRLIYFSYDVKMKEKGDIPEGYSVSREKKERFSLILESASTNQTSMYLCASDRAGSITEAFFGQGTRLTVV.

This clone appeared a few times. The chain joins TRBV2 to TRBJ2-5; D not certain. The length of the CDR3 is 11 residues. V was trimmed by 7 bases and J by 1 base, leaving 4 bases between them. CDR1 and CDR2 (germline): SNHLY, FYNNEI. The CDR3 bases are TGTGCCAGCACCCTCCAAGAGACCCAGTACTTC. This gives the protein CASTLQETQYF.

The chain uses TRBV6-6 and TRBJ2-2; 10 bases are shared with TRBD2. Germline CDR1 MNHNY, CDR2 SVGAGI (reference sequence). After removal of 5 bases from V and 2 bases from J, the junction contained 5 bases not matched to a gene. This CDR3 has 16 residues. CDR3 DNA sequence: TGTGCCAGCAGTCGTAGCGGGAGGATTAACACCGGGGAGCTGTTTTTT. This sequence encodes CASSRSGRINTGELFF.

J is TRBJ2-1 and V is TRBV5-1, with 8 bases fitting TRBD1. Trimming removed 0 bases from V and 7 bases from J; junction bases left unmatched: 6. The CDR3 is made up of 15 amino acids. CDR1 and CDR2 (germline): SGHRS, YFSETQ. DNA for the CDR3: TGCGCCAGCAGCTTGGAGGGACAGGTAACAAATGAGCAGTTCTTC. This sequence encodes CASSLEGQVTNEQFF.

On this clone itself: Different DNA sequences within this sample yield the same CDR3. This chain uses TRBV11-2 with TRBJ1-2; tentative D call: TRBD1 (6 bases). CDR1 is SGHAT and CDR2 is FQNNGV in the germline V gene. This CDR3 has 14 amino acids. Trimming pared 1 base from V and 2 bases from J, leaving 8 bases between. The CDR3 bases are TGTGCCAGCAGCTTAGGAACAGGGAACTATGGCTACACCTTC. Translated: CASSLGTGNYGYTF.

The chain employs TRBV29-1 and TRBJ2-5; a weak D match, TRBD2 (5 bases). Per germline, CDR1 SQVTM and CDR2 ANQGSEA. The CDR3 is 13 amino acids. Trimming stripped 4 bases from V and 2 bases from J, with 11 bases between. The CDR3 region is CSVAAGLQETQYF. The CDR3 DNA follows: TGCAGCGTTGCCGCGGGCTTACAAGAGACCCAGTACTTC. Variable domain in full (rest from reference TRBV29-1 and TRBJ2-5): SAVISQKPSRDICQRGTSLTIQCQVDSQVTMMFWYRQQPGQSLTLIATANQGSEATYESGFVIDKFPISRPNLTFSTLTVSNMSPEDSSIYLCSVAAGLQETQYFGPGTRLLVL.

The rearrangement links TRBV4-3 to TRBJ2-6; 9 bases are a match to TRBD1. The J segment lost 3 bases and the V segment lost 4 bases, leaving 10 bases of the junction unmatched. The CDR3 has 18 amino acids. Germline CDR1 is LGHNA and CDR2 is YSLEER. CDR3 sequence reads: CASSLMGTGRGGANVLTF. DNA for the CDR3: TGCGCCAGCAGCCTAATGGGGACAGGGAGAGGTGGGGCCAACGTCCTGACTTTC.

The rearrangement uses TRBV7-2 and TRBJ2-3, with TRBD2 matching over 8 bases. CDR1 and CDR2 from the germline V gene are SGHTA and FQGNSA. The CDR3 sequence is 17 residues long. The V gene end was trimmed by 0 bases and the J gene end by 5 bases; junction bases not matched to a gene: 10. The CDR3 nucleotides read TGTGCCAGCAGCTTAGCGGTCAGCGGGGGCGCGGTAGATACGCAGTATTTT. Residues: CASSLAVSGGAVDTQYF.

The chain links TRBV23-1 to TRBJ2-7, with 10 bases matching TRBD2. TRBV23-1 qualifies as an ORF whose function is uncertain. V trimming: 0 bases; J trimming: 4 bases; junction bases outside the gene matches: 12. CDR3 length: 18 amino acids. The CDR3 nucleotides read TGCGCCAGCAGTCAATCGTCGGGACTAGCGCCAGGGGCTTACGAGCAGTACTTC. This translates into CASSQSSGLAPGAYEQYF.

The chain couples TRBV30 to TRBJ1-2; a weak D match, TRBD1 (6 bases). V was shortened by 2 bases and J by 3 bases, with 10 bases between the two germline ends. Germline V gives CDR1 GTSNPN, CDR2 SVGIG (reference sequence). The CDR3 runs 13 residues. DNA of the CDR3: TGTGCCTGGAGTATGGGGGCGGACTATGGCTACACCTTC. Protein sequence: CAWSMGADYGYTF.

The rearrangement links TRBV6-5 to TRBJ2-7, with D unresolved. This CDR3 region has 14 residues. V lost 11 bases and J lost 4, with 21 bases in between. CDR1 is MNHEY and CDR2 is SVGAGI in the germline V gene. This chain's CDR3 is CAANSWNRPYEQYF. CDR3 bases: TGTGCCGCCAATTCCTGGAACAGACCTTACGAGCAGTACTTC.

V usage is TRBV28 and J usage is TRBJ1-1; tentative D call: TRBD1 (6 bases). Germline CDR1 reads MDHEN; CDR2 reads SYDVKM. This CDR3 spans 14 amino acids. Trimming shortened V by 7 bases and J by 6 bases, and 18 bases separated the two germline ends. Here the CDR3 reads CASIRGWNHAEAFF. Written as DNA, the CDR3 is TGTGCCAGCATCAGGGGTTGGAATCACGCTGAAGCTTTCTTT.

The table lists this clone with a few counts. The genes are TRBV19 and TRBJ2-1, with D perhaps TRBD1 (5 bases). This CDR3 comprises 14 residues. V was cut by 9 bases and J by 0 bases, with 12 bases left in between. The V gene's germline CDR1 is LNHDA and CDR2 SQIVND (reference sequence). The CDR3: CASREIGSYNEQFF. CDR3 sequence (DNA): TGTGCCAGCAGGGAAATTGGCTCCTACAATGAGCAGTTCTTC. Filled out from reference TRBV19 and TRBJ2-1, the complete variable domain reads DGGITQSPKYLFRKEGQNVTLSCEQNLNHDAMYWYRQDPGQGLRLIYYSQIVNDFQKGDIAEGYSVSREKKESFPLTVTSAQKNPTAFYLCASREIGSYNEQFFGPGTRLTVL.

DNA for the CDR3: TGCGCCAGCAATCCCCGGGAGGGCTCCTACAATGAGCAGTTCTTC. Protein sequence: CASNPREGSYNEQFF. The chain combines TRBV4-1 with TRBJ2-1, with 8 nucleotides matching TRBD2. The CDR3 is made up of 15 amino acids. Germline lookup yields CDR1 MGHRA and CDR2 YSYEKL. The junction had 5 bases not matched to a gene; V was cut back by 7 bases and J by 0 bases.

The chain combines TRBV5-6 with TRBJ2-7, with a weak D call TRBD2 (5 bases). The CDR3 consists of 13 residues. Germline CDR1 is SGHDT and CDR2 is YYEEEE. V lost 2 bases and J 5 bases, leaving 11 bases between the germline ends. As DNA, the CDR3 is TGTGCCAGCAGCTTCCGGAGGACCCACGAGCAGTACTTC. Protein product: CASSFRRTHEQYF.